The source of this T cell receptor beta chain is a study of blood T cell repertoires in COVID-19. Study-wide context: Samples taken during acute and convalescent COVID-19 were collected in the United States, Italy and Spain. PBMCs, B-cell-depleted T cells, or T cells provided the cDNA or gDNA that made up the material.

Authors' processing steps: Amplification of reference gene primers was used by the study to estimate nucleated cell counts. Measured with immunoSEQ multiplex PCR; TCRdb has only the in-frame clones, and not every one. V and J calls and clone size are as listed in that table; D and trimming were resolved from the DNA. The sample records some 120,000 clones, 84% being singletons. Looked up from germline, CDR1 is MNHNY and CDR2 is SVGAGI (reference sequence). The CDR3 length is 14 residues. V was cut by 0 bases and J by 7 bases, with 9 bases left in between. The sample comprised peripheral blood. The sequence derives from a human donor in a cohort sampled during active COVID-19. The chain is built from TRBV6-6 and TRBJ1-4; D remains ambiguous. The CDR3 loop is CASSYSLEGEKLFF. In DNA, the CDR3 is TGTGCCAGCAGTTACTCCCTTGAGGGTGAAAAACTGTTTTTT.